The 11 T cell receptor beta chains given below trace back to one sample, sequenced in a study of spatial heterogeneity in lung cancer. Time point meaning: sample taken at primary tumor resection. Whole RNA came from tumor, nontumor lung or frozen PBMC and was sequenced without being sorted. Using its own MiXCR run on the 5' RACE reads, TCRdb lists one record per CDR3 protein. The sample includes tens of thousands of distinct CDR3 sequences, roughly 12% seen only once; the top ten take roughly 4.2%. This sample comprised PBMCs, obtained at surgery. These TCRs come from a male donor with early-stage non-small cell lung cancer.

J is TRBJ1-1 and V is TRBV19, with 9 bases identical to TRBD1. Germline lookup yields CDR1 LNHDA and CDR2 SQIVND (reference sequence). The CDR3 is made up of 17 amino acids. The ends lost 1 base at V and 2 bases at J; junction bases unmatched: 8. Written as DNA, the CDR3 is TGTGCCAGTAGTATAGGGACAGGGGCCGATCGAAACACTGAAGCTTTCTTT. Protein product: CASSIGTGADRNTEAFF.

The table lists this clonotype with a few counts. The rearrangement links TRBV12-3 or TRBV12-4 to TRBJ2-3; D not certain. Trimming cost V 2 bases and J 4 bases, with 10 bases left between them. CDR3 length equals 14 residues. Written as DNA, the CDR3 is TGTGCCAGCAGTTTATCTGCCTGGGCAGATACGCAGTATTTT. Residues: CASSLSAWADTQYF.

This chain uses TRBV5-1 with TRBJ2-1; D gene ambiguous. Trimming pared 4 bases from V and 6 bases from J, leaving 11 bases between. Germline V gives CDR1 SGHRS, CDR2 YFSETQ. This CDR3 contains 13 residues. The CDR3 sequence is CASSAVRFNEQFF. The CDR3 nucleotides are TGCGCCAGCAGCGCGGTAAGGTTCAATGAGCAGTTCTTC.

The table lists this clonotype with many counts. The chain combines TRBV12-3 or TRBV12-4 with TRBJ1-1, with unresolved D. The CDR3 has 11 amino acids. Trimming removed 4 bases at V and 4 bases at J, with 4 bases between. CDR3 loop: CASSSGTEAFF. The CDR3 DNA follows: TGTGCCAGCAGTTCGGGCACTGAAGCTTTCTTT.

J is TRBJ2-2 and V is TRBV5-8; 11 bases map to TRBD2. Germline V gene sequence: CDR1 SGHTS, CDR2 YDEGEE. V gave up 5 bases and J gave up 0 bases; unmatched junction bases: 12. This CDR3 spans 19 amino acids. This CDR3 reads CASRRTSGRGPANTGELFF. The DNA for the CDR3 is TGTGCCAGCAGGCGGACTAGCGGGCGGGGACCCGCGAACACCGGGGAGCTGTTTTTT. The whole variable domain, filled in from reference TRBV5-8 and TRBJ2-2, reads EAGVTQSPTHLIKTRGQQATLRCSPISGHTSVYWYQQALGLGLQFLLWYDEGEERNRGNFPPRFSGRQFPNYSSELNVNALELEDSALYLCASRRTSGRGPANTGELFFGEGSRLTVL.

This clonotype came up a few times. This sequence joins TRBV10-2 and TRBJ1-4; no firm D call. The germline V and J ends were trimmed by 7 bases and 6 bases, with 18 bases remaining between them. Germline V gives CDR1 WSHSY, CDR2 SAAADI. The CDR3 length is 15 residues. The DNA of the CDR3 is TGCGCCAGCACCGACGGGCGGAATGGGGATGAAAAACTGTTTTTT. The encoded protein is CASTDGRNGDEKLFF.

This clonotype appeared a single time. The chain couples TRBV7-3 to TRBJ1-6; maybe TRBD1 (5 bases). This CDR3 has 15 residues. Germline-derived CDR1 and CDR2 are SGHTA and FQGTGA. The germline V and J ends were trimmed by 5 bases and 1 base, with 9 bases remaining between them. The DNA of the CDR3 is TGTGCCAGCAGCCGCCAGGGATCCTATAATTCACCCCTCCACTTT. Its translation is CASSRQGSYNSPLHF.

This clonotype showed up just a few times. The chain uses TRBV29-1 and TRBJ2-7; 8 bases match TRBD2. The CDR3 totals 14 residues. Germline V lookup: CDR1 SQVTM, CDR2 ANQGSEA. V lost 7 bases to trimming and J lost 0 bases; unmatched junction nucleotides: 8. The CDR3 DNA is TGCAGCGCCTGGGGCGGGAGGAGCTCCTACGAGCAGTACTTC. Translated: CSAWGGRSSYEQYF.

This clonotype was recorded a few times. The chain combines TRBV29-1 with TRBJ1-1; D might be TRBD1 (6 bases). CDR3 size: 13 residues. V lost 6 bases, J lost 0 bases, and 11 bases lay in between. The germline V gene encodes CDR1 SQVTM and CDR2 ANQGSEA. The CDR3 protein is CSVDRQVNTEAFF. As DNA, the CDR3 is TGCAGCGTGGACAGACAGGTGAACACTGAAGCTTTCTTT.

This clonotype was seen more than once but under ten times. The DNA of the CDR3 is TGCAGTGCTAGCCTAGCGGGAGATCCCCACGAGCAGTACTTC. Its translation: CSASLAGDPHEQYF. The gene calls are TRBV20-1 and TRBJ2-7; 10 bases match TRBD2. J was trimmed by 5 bases and V by 3 bases; bases with no gene match: 7. The CDR3 is 14 residues long. CDR1 is DFQATT, CDR2 SNEGSKA, per germline (reference sequence).

The chain uses TRBV27 and TRBJ2-3, with D tentatively TRBD2 (7 bases). Germline V lookup: CDR1 MNHEY, CDR2 SMNVEV (reference sequence). Trimming pared 7 bases from V and 1 base from J, leaving 12 bases between. The CDR3 is 14 residues long. The CDR3 bases are TGTGCCAGCAAGGGGGAGGGGGGCACAGATACGCAGTATTTT. Translation gives CASKGEGGTDTQYF.